Shown below are 2 T cell receptor beta chains from a single sample sequenced in a study of cytomegalovirus exposure and HLA in healthy donors. The PCR used 60 Vbeta and 13 Jbeta primers. Assay: immunoSEQ multiplex PCR; the TCRdb copy retains only in-frame clones and omits some. The sample yields 75,000 to 95,000 clones, of which the top ten take up approximately 1.5%. The material sequenced was PBMCs. The receptor set was obtained from a woman in her fifties or sixties in good health and CMV-seronegative.

V gene TRBV27 combines with J gene TRBJ1-5; D might be TRBD1 (6 bases). The CDR3 contains 15 residues. Germline V lookup: CDR1 MNHEY, CDR2 SMNVEV (reference sequence). V was pared by 2 bases and J by 5 bases, with 13 bases between. The CDR3 spells CASSLMAGADQPQHF. DNA for the CDR3: TGTGCCAGCAGTTTAATGGCGGGGGCCGATCAGCCCCAGCATTTT.

The chain combines TRBV4-1 with TRBJ1-5; maybe TRBD1 (5 bases). The CDR3 has 14 residues. In germline, CDR1 is MGHRA, CDR2 YSYEKL. Trimming cost V 1 base and J 7 bases, with 11 bases left between them. CDR3 region: CASSQGEGNQPQHF. CDR3 sequence (DNA): TGCGCCAGCAGCCAAGGGGAGGGGAACCAGCCCCAGCATTTT.